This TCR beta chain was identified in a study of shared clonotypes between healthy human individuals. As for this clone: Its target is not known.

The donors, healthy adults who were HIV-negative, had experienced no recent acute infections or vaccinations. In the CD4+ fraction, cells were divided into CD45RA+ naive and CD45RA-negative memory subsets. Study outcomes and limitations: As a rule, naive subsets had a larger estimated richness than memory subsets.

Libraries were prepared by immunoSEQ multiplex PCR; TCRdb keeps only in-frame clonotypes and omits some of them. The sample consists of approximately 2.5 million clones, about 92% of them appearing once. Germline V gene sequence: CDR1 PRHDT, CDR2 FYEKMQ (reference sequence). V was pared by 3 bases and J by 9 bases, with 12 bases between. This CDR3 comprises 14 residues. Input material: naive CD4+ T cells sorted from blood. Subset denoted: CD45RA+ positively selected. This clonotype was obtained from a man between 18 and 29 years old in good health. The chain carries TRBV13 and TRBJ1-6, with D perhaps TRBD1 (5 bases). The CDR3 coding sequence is TGTGCCAGCAGCTTGGGTCAGGGTCGTTCACCCCTCCACTTT. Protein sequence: CASSLGQGRSPLHF.